This T cell receptor (beta chain) was captured by sequencing in a study of regulatory T cells in long-lasting Graves disease. Across the study: The study counted Graves' disease as persistent given over 5 years of antithyroid drugs and positive TSH receptor antibodies. Whole-study findings and limits: New patients shared some 980 public clonotypes, and persistent patients shared more, with approximately 2,600.

The CDR3 spans 17 residues. Germline CDR1 reads MNHEY; CDR2 reads SVGAGI. V was clipped by 4 bases and J by 0 bases, with 18 bases between them. The sample's time point: persistent/refractory GD, antithyroid drugs over 5 years with positive TRAb. PBMC RNA was the source of the TCR library. Concerning this clonotype itself: The antigen is undetermined.

The authors built TCR beta libraries using iRepertoire HTBI primers and Arm-PCR of CDR3 regions. TCRdb reprocessed the multiplex PCR reads with MiXCR, giving one entry per CDR3 protein. This table has 300,000 to 350,000 distinct CDR3 sequences, roughly a fifth appearing once. Sequences were derived from peripheral blood mononuclear cells (PBMCs), sampled when the disease was refractory, from a patient treated with antithyroid drugs. The source of this sequence is a female donor with Graves disease. V and J are TRBV6-5 and TRBJ1-2; D possibly corresponds to TRBD1 (6 bases). CDR3 DNA sequence: TGTGCCAGCAGTTGGTCCAGGGGCCGGGTTTCTAACTATGGCTACACCTTC. Translation gives CASSWSRGRVSNYGYTF.